The rows below give T cell receptor beta chains drawn from one sample of a study of blood T cell repertoires in COVID-19. TCRdb keeps only in-frame clones here, not all; method: immunoSEQ multiplex PCR. The sample carries fewer than 300,000 clones, 80% to 95% recorded once. Sequencing was done on a sample of peripheral blood. These receptors all come from a woman younger than 45 with COVID-19, enrolled during active disease. Both conserved end residues are part of each CDR3. D genes are given only for firm matches. Clone size is not always given. Where it is, it says once, few, many or a class for expanded clones.

d_gene	v_gene	j_gene	abundance	CDR3aa	CDR3nt
TRBD1	TRBV4-1	TRBJ1-2	.	CASSQVRPGGWNYGYTF	TGCGCCAGCAGCCAAGTTCGTCCAGGGGGCTGGAACTATGGCTACACCTTC
TRBD1	TRBV19	TRBJ1-6	.	CASSIRTGEDSPLHF	TGTGCCAGTAGTATCCGGACAGGGGAGGATTCACCCCTCCACTTT
.	TRBV12-5	TRBJ1-1	.	CASGMEELKAFF	TGTGCTAGTGGCATGGAGGAGCTTAAAGCTTTCTTT
TRBD1	TRBV9	TRBJ1-5	few	CASSVGQGGNQPQHF	TGTGCCAGCAGCGTAGGACAGGGGGGTAATCAGCCCCAGCATTTT
.	TRBV5-6	TRBJ1-1	.	CASSLAGGLNTEAFF	TGTGCCAGCAGCTTGGCCGGGGGTCTGAACACTGAAGCTTTCTTT
.	TRBV7-3	TRBJ2-3	.	CASSQRGISTDTQYF	TGTGCCAGCAGCCAAAGGGGGATTAGCACAGATACGCAGTATTTT
.	TRBV12-3/TRBV12-4	TRBJ1-1	.	CASSYQGITEAFF	TGTGCCAGCAGTTACCAGGGGATCACTGAAGCTTTCTTT
.	TRBV2	TRBJ1-2	.	CASRHPVPPGQIAYGYTF	TGTGCCAGCAGACACCCCGTTCCCCCCGGACAGATTGCCTATGGCTACACCTTC
.	TRBV5-1	TRBJ1-3	.	CASSLNGGKGNTIYF	TGCGCCAGCAGCCTAAACGGAGGGAAAGGAAACACCATATATTTT
TRBD1	TRBV18	TRBJ1-5	.	CASSRGQGAGQPQHF	TGTGCCAGCTCACGGGGACAGGGGGCCGGTCAGCCCCAGCATTTT
.	TRBV9	TRBJ2-3	.	CASSVNGRTADTQYF	TGTGCCAGCAGCGTTAACGGGAGAACGGCAGATACGCAGTATTTT
TRBD1	TRBV6-2/TRBV6-3	TRBJ1-3	once	CASSRDRPNSGNTIYF	TGTGCCAGCAGTCGGGACAGACCGAACTCTGGAAACACCATATATTTT
.	TRBV9	TRBJ1-2	.	CASSVGRLGNYGYTF	TGTGCCAGCAGCGTGGGCAGGCTGGGTAACTATGGCTACACCTTC
TRBD2	TRBV6-4	TRBJ2-1	.	CASSDDGTSGSNEQFF	TGTGCCAGCAGTGACGACGGGACTAGCGGGAGTAATGAGCAGTTCTTC
.	TRBV11-3	TRBJ1-3	.	CASSAGQWDTIYF	TGTGCCAGCAGCGCCGGACAGTGGGACACCATATATTTT
.	TRBV5-1	TRBJ2-6	.	CASTLTGLHSGANVLTF	TGCGCCAGCACCCTAACCGGACTGCACTCTGGGGCCAACGTCCTGACTTTC
.	TRBV30	TRBJ1-2	.	CAWSHLGGYGYTF	TGTGCCTGGAGTCACCTCGGGGGTTATGGCTACACCTTC
TRBD2	TRBV9	TRBJ2-1	.	CASSDPGTSWNEQFF	TGTGCCAGCAGCGACCCCGGGACTAGCTGGAATGAGCAGTTCTTC
TRBD2	TRBV5-8	TRBJ2-5	.	CASSQGLALETQYF	TGTGCCAGCAGCCAGGGACTAGCTTTAGAGACCCAGTACTTC
.	TRBV19	TRBJ1-1	.	CASSTPGAGEAFF	TGTGCCAGTAGTACCCCAGGGGCTGGGGAAGCTTTCTTT
.	TRBV6-5	TRBJ1-2	.	CASSYSGTSNYGYTF	TGTGCCAGCAGTTACTCCGGGACATCTAACTATGGCTACACCTTC
TRBD2	TRBV5-6	TRBJ2-2	once	CASSFAGTTNTGELFF	TGTGCCAGCAGCTTTGCCGGGACTACCAACACCGGGGAGCTGTTTTTT
TRBD1	TRBV14	TRBJ1-6	few	CASSENRGISKAPLHF	TGTGCCAGCAGCGAGAACAGGGGTATCTCGAAGGCACCCCTCCACTTT
.	TRBV7-2	TRBJ1-1	.	CASSLVMVSEAFF	TGTGCCAGCAGCTTAGTAATGGTCAGTGAAGCTTTCTTT
TRBD1	TRBV30	TRBJ1-2	.	CAWSDTGDYGYTF	TGTGCCTGGAGTGACACAGGGGACTATGGCTACACCTTC
TRBD2	TRBV5-1	TRBJ2-1	.	CASRPGTSGIGTYNEQFF	TGCGCCAGCAGGCCGGGGACTAGCGGGATAGGGACCTACAATGAGCAGTTCTTC
TRBD1	TRBV7-2	TRBJ2-7	once	CASSPSFGTGGFEQYF	TGTGCCAGCAGCCCTAGTTTTGGGACAGGGGGTTTCGAGCAGTACTTC
.	TRBV5-8	TRBJ1-5	.	CASSLEGGTQPQHF	TGTGCCAGCAGCTTGGAGGGGGGGACTCAGCCCCAGCATTTT
TRBD1	TRBV5-1	TRBJ2-7	.	CASSWGQGGYEQYF	TGCGCCAGCAGCTGGGGACAGGGTGGCTACGAGCAGTACTTC
.	TRBV7-3	TRBJ2-2	.	CASSLMGGVETGELFF	TGTGCCAGCAGCTTAATGGGGGGAGTAGAAACCGGGGAGCTGTTTTTT
.	TRBV11-2	TRBJ1-5	.	CASTLGAGNNQPQHF	TGTGCCAGCACCCTAGGGGCAGGGAACAATCAGCCCCAGCATTTT
.	TRBV2	TRBJ2-2	once	CASSLAGELFF	TGTGCCAGCAGTCTAGCCGGGGAGCTGTTTTTT
.	TRBV28	TRBJ2-6	.	CATFSYASGANVLTF	TGTGCCACCTTCTCCTACGCCTCTGGGGCCAACGTCCTGACTTTC
.	TRBV19	TRBJ2-7	.	CASSIRAGNSYEQYF	TGTGCCAGTAGTATACGGGCAGGGAACTCCTACGAGCAGTACTTC
TRBD1	TRBV6-5	TRBJ2-1	.	CASTFGTGRNNEQFF	TGTGCCAGCACCTTCGGGACAGGGAGGAACAATGAGCAGTTCTTC
TRBD1	TRBV6-2/TRBV6-3	TRBJ1-6	.	CASSLQGAYSPLHF	TGTGCCAGCAGTCTGCAGGGGGCCTACTCACCCCTCCACTTT
TRBD2	TRBV9	TRBJ2-7	.	CASSVGGGRAYEQYF	TGTGCCAGCAGCGTAGGGGGCGGGAGGGCCTACGAGCAGTACTTC
TRBD2	TRBV7-2	TRBJ2-1	.	CASSAQRGVDEQFF	TGTGCCAGCAGCGCACAGCGGGGAGTCGATGAGCAGTTCTTC
TRBD1	TRBV19	TRBJ2-5	.	CASSDRQGARETQYF	TGTGCCAGTAGTGATCGACAGGGGGCTCGCGAGACCCAGTACTTC
.	TRBV25-1	TRBJ2-2	.	CASSEVGRPGELFF	TGTGCCAGCAGTGAGGTTGGGAGGCCCGGGGAGCTGTTTTTT
TRBD2	TRBV11-2	TRBJ2-3	.	CASRPSGSMTDTQYF	TGTGCCAGCAGACCTAGCGGGAGTATGACAGATACGCAGTATTTT
TRBD2	TRBV5-6	TRBJ2-1	once	CASSPTGTSGVYNEQFF	TGTGCCAGCAGCCCCACCGGGACTAGCGGGGTTTACAATGAGCAGTTCTTC
.	TRBV5-8	TRBJ1-1	.	CASSLGGGANTEAFF	TGTGCCAGCAGCTTGGGAGGCGGGGCAAACACTGAAGCTTTCTTT
.	TRBV28	TRBJ1-5	.	CASSRTASNQPQHF	TGTGCCAGCAGCCGGACAGCCAGCAATCAGCCCCAGCATTTT
TRBD2	TRBV5-4	TRBJ2-1	.	CASSPGVSGNNEQFF	TGTGCCAGCAGCCCGGGGGTTAGCGGGAACAATGAGCAGTTCTTC
.	TRBV9	TRBJ2-3	.	CASSKTELRGDTQYF	TGTGCCAGCAGCAAGACCGAACTCCGGGGAGATACGCAGTATTTT
TRBD2	TRBV2	TRBJ2-3	.	CVSSEAGLGGRALGTDTQYF	TGTGTCAGCAGTGAAGCCGGGTTAGGCGGGAGGGCCTTGGGCACAGATACGCAGTATTTT
.	TRBV11-1	TRBJ2-7	.	CASSVLYEQYF	TGTGCCAGCAGCGTTCTCTACGAGCAGTACTTC
TRBD1	TRBV5-4	TRBJ1-1	.	CASSLEGQVGTEAFF	TGTGCCAGCAGCTTGGAGGGACAGGTTGGGACTGAAGCTTTCTTT
.	TRBV19	TRBJ1-4	.	CASSMGTGMGEKLFF	TGTGCCAGTAGTATGGGAACGGGGATGGGTGAAAAACTGTTTTTT
TRBD1	TRBV5-4	TRBJ1-2	.	CASSYGQDYGYTF	TGTGCCAGCAGCTACGGACAGGACTATGGCTACACCTTC
.	TRBV28	TRBJ1-2	.	CASSQYRGQPNYGYTF	TGTGCCAGCAGCCAGTACAGAGGACAGCCCAACTATGGCTACACCTTC
TRBD2	TRBV4-2	TRBJ2-7	few	CASSQVWAGDYEQYF	TGTGCCAGCAGCCAAGTTTGGGCGGGAGACTACGAGCAGTACTTC
.	TRBV4-1	TRBJ2-7	.	CASSQSGSRNYYEQYF	TGCGCCAGCAGCCAATCGGGTTCACGGAACTACTACGAGCAGTACTTC
TRBD1	TRBV28	TRBJ1-2	.	CASSFGDRGIGYTF	TGTGCCAGCAGTTTCGGGGACAGGGGAATTGGCTACACCTTC
.	TRBV2	TRBJ2-5	.	CASAGWETQYF	TGTGCCAGTGCCGGGTGGGAGACCCAGTACTTC
TRBD2	TRBV5-4	TRBJ2-3	.	CASSLSPSGSYADTQYF	TGTGCCAGCAGCTTGTCGCCTAGCGGGAGTTACGCAGATACGCAGTATTTT